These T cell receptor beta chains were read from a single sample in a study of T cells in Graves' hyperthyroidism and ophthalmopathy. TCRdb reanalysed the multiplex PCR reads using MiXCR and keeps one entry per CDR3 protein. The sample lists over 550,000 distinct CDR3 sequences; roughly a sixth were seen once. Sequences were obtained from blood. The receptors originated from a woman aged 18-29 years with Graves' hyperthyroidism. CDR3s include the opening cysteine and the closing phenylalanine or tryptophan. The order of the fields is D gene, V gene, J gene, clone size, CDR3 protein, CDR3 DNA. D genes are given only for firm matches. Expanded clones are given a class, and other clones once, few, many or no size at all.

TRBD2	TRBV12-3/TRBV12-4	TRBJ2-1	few	CASMGGAIPYNEQFF	TGTGCCAGCATGGGAGGGGCTATTCCTTACAATGAGCAGTTCTTC
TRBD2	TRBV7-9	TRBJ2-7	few	CASSLGLAGTQQYF	TGTGCCAGCAGCTTAGGGCTAGCGGGAACTCAGCAGTACTTC
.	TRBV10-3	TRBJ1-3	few	CAISESGQTANTIYF	TGTGCCATCAGTGAGTCGGGACAAACCGCGAACACCATATATTTT
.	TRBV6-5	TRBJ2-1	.	CASSYSRSSYNEQFF	TGTGCCAGCAGTTACTCCAGGAGCTCCTACAATGAGCAGTTCTTC
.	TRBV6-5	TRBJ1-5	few	CASSYGAAGDQPQHF	TGTGCCAGCAGTTACGGGGCGGCCGGGGATCAGCCCCAGCATTTT
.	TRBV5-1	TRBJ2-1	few	CASSPLGLSYNEQFF	TGCGCCAGCAGCCCACTGGGGCTTTCCTACAATGAGCAGTTCTTC
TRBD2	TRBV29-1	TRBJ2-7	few	CSVEDRTSGRVYEQYF	TGCAGCGTTGAAGATCGAACTAGCGGGAGGGTCTACGAGCAGTACTTC
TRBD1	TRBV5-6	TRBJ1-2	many	CASSLAGAGGGYTF	TGTGCCAGCAGCTTGGCGGGGGCAGGGGGCGGCTACACCTTC
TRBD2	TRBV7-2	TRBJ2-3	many	CASSARLAGGHTDTQYF	TGTGCCAGCAGCGCGAGACTAGCGGGGGGGCACACAGATACGCAGTATTTT
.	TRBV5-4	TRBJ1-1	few	CASSLEVGWTEAFF	TGTGCCAGCAGCTTGGAGGTTGGGTGGACTGAAGCTTTCTTT
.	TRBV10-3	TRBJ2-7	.	CAISGQGYEQYF	TGTGCCATCAGTGGTCAGGGATACGAGCAGTACTTC
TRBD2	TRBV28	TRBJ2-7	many	CASSRAGVVYEQYF	TGTGCCAGCTCTCGAGCGGGAGTGGTCTACGAGCAGTACTTC
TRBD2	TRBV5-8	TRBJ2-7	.	CASSLERGGEQYF	TGTGCCAGCAGCTTGGAGCGGGGGGGCGAGCAGTACTTC
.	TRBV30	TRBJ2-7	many	CAWNRGDYEQYF	TGTGCCTGGAATAGGGGAGACTACGAGCAGTACTTC
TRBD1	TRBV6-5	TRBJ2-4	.	CASSYETGEIVNIQYF	TGTGCCAGCAGTTACGAGACAGGGGAGATAGTGAACATTCAGTACTTC
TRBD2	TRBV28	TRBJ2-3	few	CASRQTSGMTGDTQYF	TGTGCCAGCAGGCAGACTAGCGGGATGACCGGAGATACGCAGTATTTT
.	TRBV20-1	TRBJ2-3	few	CSAPIHPSTDTQYF	TGCAGTGCGCCCATACACCCTAGCACAGATACGCAGTATTTT
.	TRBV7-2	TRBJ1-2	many	CASSLDPNNYGYTF	TGTGCCAGCAGCTTAGATCCCAATAACTATGGCTACACCTTC
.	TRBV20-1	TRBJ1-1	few	CSALQGNTEAFF	TGCAGTGCTCTACAGGGGAACACTGAAGCTTTCTTT
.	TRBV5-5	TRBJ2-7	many	CASSSFGRTYEQYF	TGTGCCAGCAGCTCCTTTGGCCGTACCTACGAGCAGTACTTC
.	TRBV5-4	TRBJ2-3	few	CASSLDSARDTQYF	TGTGCCAGCAGTCTCGACAGCGCGCGGGATACGCAGTATTTT
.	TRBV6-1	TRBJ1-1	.	CASTKPGLLEAFF	TGTGCCAGCACTAAACCGGGCCTCCTTGAAGCTTTCTTT
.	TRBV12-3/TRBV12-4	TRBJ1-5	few	CASSSGTANQPQHF	TGTGCCAGCAGTTCCGGCACCGCCAATCAGCCCCAGCATTTT
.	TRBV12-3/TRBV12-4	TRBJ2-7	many	CASSYQTTGYYEQYF	TGTGCCAGCAGTTATCAAACGACAGGCTACTACGAGCAGTACTTC
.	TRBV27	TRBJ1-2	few	CASSLSEGTRLHGYTF	TGTGCCAGCAGTTTATCGGAGGGGACCCGGCTCCATGGCTACACCTTC
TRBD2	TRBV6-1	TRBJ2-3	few	CASSPTGLAGEEGTDTQYF	TGTGCCAGCAGTCCCACGGGACTAGCGGGAGAGGAAGGCACAGATACGCAGTATTTT
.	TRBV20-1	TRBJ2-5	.	CSARQGAKTQYF	TGCAGTGCTAGACAGGGCGCCAAGACCCAGTACTTC
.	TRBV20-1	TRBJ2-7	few	CSARDLGGIYEQYF	TGCAGTGCTAGAGATCTCGGGGGTATCTACGAGCAGTACTTC
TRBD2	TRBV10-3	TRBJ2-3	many	CAISGTSGSHSADTQYF	TGTGCCATCAGCGGGACTAGCGGGAGTCATAGCGCAGATACGCAGTATTTT
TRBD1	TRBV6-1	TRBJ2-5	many	CAGRQGRGETQYF	TGTGCCGGCAGACAGGGGCGAGGAGAGACCCAGTACTTC
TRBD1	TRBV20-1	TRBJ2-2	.	CSARSSDRGYTGELFF	TGCAGTGCCCGCTCCTCCGACAGGGGATACACCGGGGAGCTGTTTTTT
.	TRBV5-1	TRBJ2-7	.	CTSSVDGYEQYF	TGCACCAGCAGCGTAGACGGCTACGAGCAGTACTTC
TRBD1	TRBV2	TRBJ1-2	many	CASSDIGQGNKGYTF	TGTGCCAGCAGTGATATTGGACAGGGAAACAAAGGCTACACCTTC
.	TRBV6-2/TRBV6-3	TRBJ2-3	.	CASSYSGGASVTDTQYF	TGTGCCAGCAGTTACTCTGGGGGAGCTTCTGTCACAGATACGCAGTATTTT
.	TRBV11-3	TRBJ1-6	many	CASSFWGRNSPLHF	TGTGCCAGCAGCTTCTGGGGGCGTAATTCACCCCTCCACTTT
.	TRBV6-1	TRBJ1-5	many	CASSAGPGKSNQPQHF	TGTGCCAGCAGTGCCGGGCCAGGTAAGAGCAATCAGCCCCAGCATTTT
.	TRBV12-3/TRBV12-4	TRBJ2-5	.	CASSWGDEETQYF	TGTGCCAGCAGTTGGGGTGATGAAGAGACCCAGTACTTC
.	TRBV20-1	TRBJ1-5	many	CSAKPGRGSNQPQHF	TGCAGTGCTAAACCGGGCCGAGGGAGCAATCAGCCCCAGCATTTT
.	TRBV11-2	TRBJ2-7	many	CASSLRELYEQYF	TGTGCCAGCAGCTTAAGGGAACTCTACGAGCAGTACTTC
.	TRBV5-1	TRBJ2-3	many	CASSWDNTDTQYF	TGCGCCAGCAGCTGGGACAACACAGATACGCAGTATTTT